This is a list of T cell receptor beta chains from one sample in a study of T cells in Graves' hyperthyroidism and ophthalmopathy. TCRdb reprocessed the multiplex PCR reads via MiXCR and lists one record per CDR3 protein. The sample contains hundreds of thousands of distinct CDR3 sequences, 14% of which appear only once. The source material was blood. The receptors were sampled from a woman aged 18-30 years with Graves' hyperthyroidism. Each CDR3 is given with its conserved first and last residue. Fields, in order: clone size, V gene, D gene, J gene, CDR3 DNA, CDR3 protein. A D gene is named only where the DNA matches it firmly. Clone size is not always given. Where it is, it says once, few, many or a class for expanded clones.

-	TRBV12-3/TRBV12-4	-	TRBJ1-1	TGTGCCAGCAGTGGGATAGGACGGATGACTGAAGCTTTCTTT	CASSGIGRMTEAFF
many	TRBV5-1	-	TRBJ2-1	TGCGCCAGCAGCTTGGAGCGGGTCGGGGAGCAGTTCTTC	CASSLERVGEQFF
-	TRBV5-5	TRBD2	TRBJ2-5	TGTGCCAGCAGTCATCAGAAGGGACTAGCGGGAGAGTGTCAGTACTTC	CASSHQKGLAGECQYF
many	TRBV7-9	-	TRBJ1-2	TGTGCCAGCAGCTTATTGTCGGTTGGGTATGGCTACACCTTC	CASSLLSVGYGYTF
-	TRBV11-2	-	TRBJ1-1	TGTGCCAGCAGCTCATTCGCCCCAGGGAAGACTGAAGCTTTCTTT	CASSSFAPGKTEAFF
-	TRBV4-2	TRBD2	TRBJ2-1	TGTGCCAGCAGCCAAGAAGAGCGGGAAGGGAATGAGCAGTTCTTC	CASSQEEREGNEQFF
few	TRBV6-1	-	TRBJ2-3	TGTGCCAGCAGCACCGGGGATACGCAGTATTTT	CASSTGDTQYF
few	TRBV4-1	TRBD2	TRBJ2-2	TGCGCCAGCAGCCATGCTCTAGCGGGGGGCACCGGGGAGCTGTTTTTT	CASSHALAGGTGELFF
many	TRBV6-1	-	TRBJ1-3	TGTGCCAGCAGTCCTCTCTATTCCGGGGCGCACTCTGGAAACACCATATATTTT	CASSPLYSGAHSGNTIYF
-	TRBV19	-	TRBJ1-5	TGTGCCAGTAGTATAGCTTGGGGGCCTATCAATCAGCCCCAGCATTTT	CASSIAWGPINQPQHF
few	TRBV6-2/TRBV6-3	-	TRBJ1-4	TGTGCCAGCAGTTACTCCATGTCAACTAATGAAAAACTGTTTTTT	CASSYSMSTNEKLFF
once	TRBV7-9	-	TRBJ1-3	TGTGCCAGCAGCTTAGATGGGGTCCACTCGGGAAACACCATATATTTT	CASSLDGVHSGNTIYF
many	TRBV28	-	TRBJ2-1	TGTGCCAGCAGACGAAGGGGGAGACTTTACAATGAGCAGTTCTTC	CASRRRGRLYNEQFF
-	TRBV6-1	-	TRBJ1-3	TGTGCCAGCAGTCCCATTGCGGCCGACTCTGGAAACACCATATATTTT	CASSPIAADSGNTIYF
many	TRBV28	TRBD1	TRBJ2-7	TGTGCCAGCAGTTACGACAGGGGGCGTTTCTCCTACGAGCAGTACTTC	CASSYDRGRFSYEQYF
many	TRBV6-5	TRBD2	TRBJ2-3	TGTGCCAGCAGTTACCAGCGGGAGATAGATACGCAGTATTTT	CASSYQREIDTQYF
-	TRBV7-3	-	TRBJ2-2	TGTGCCAGCAGCTTAGGGGCGCGGGAGCTGTTTTTT	CASSLGARELFF
-	TRBV27	TRBD1	TRBJ1-5	TGTGCCACCCGGGACAGGGGGTGGGGTCAGCCCCAGCATTTT	CATRDRGWGQPQHF
-	TRBV29-1	TRBD1	TRBJ1-2	TGCAGCGTGTGGACAGGGGGCGACTATGGCTACACCTTC	CSVWTGGDYGYTF
once	TRBV6-5	-	TRBJ2-1	TGTGCCAGCAGTTACGAGGCCCCGAGATTCCGTGGCGATGAGCAGTTCTTC	CASSYEAPRFRGDEQFF
-	TRBV28	TRBD1	TRBJ2-5	TGTGCCAGCAGTCCACAGGGGGCTGAGACCCAGTACTTC	CASSPQGAETQYF
many	TRBV28	TRBD1	TRBJ2-7	TGTGCCAGCAGTTCCCCTCGACAGGGCAGCTCCTACGAGCAGTACTTC	CASSSPRQGSSYEQYF
many	TRBV6-6	-	TRBJ2-5	TGTGCCAGCAGTTACTCGGTGATGGGACAAGAGACCCAGTACTTC	CASSYSVMGQETQYF
many	TRBV6-2/TRBV6-3	TRBD2	TRBJ2-3	TGTGCCAGCAGTTACTCGGCCAGCGGGAGACAAGCAGATACGCAGTATTTT	CASSYSASGRQADTQYF
many	TRBV7-3	-	TRBJ2-1	TGTGCCAGCAGCTCCACCCCAGCGAATGAGCAGTTCTTC	CASSSTPANEQFF
many	TRBV9	TRBD2	TRBJ2-1	TGTGCCAGCAGCTCCGGGACTAGCGGGAGAAAGGGGGGCAATGAGCAGTTCTTC	CASSSGTSGRKGGNEQFF
many	TRBV7-9	-	TRBJ2-5	TGTGCCAGCAGCTTTGGCGGGCGTGGAGAGACCCAGTACTTC	CASSFGGRGETQYF
-	TRBV19	-	TRBJ1-2	TGTGCCAGTAGAAAGGTAGGGGCGCCCGGCTACACCTTC	CASRKVGAPGYTF
few	TRBV24-1	-	TRBJ2-3	TGTGCCACCAGTGACTACAGGCCGGGCACAGATACGCAGTATTTT	CATSDYRPGTDTQYF
few	TRBV14	-	TRBJ2-2	TGTGCCAGCAGCCACGCGTTTACCGGGGAGCTGTTTTTT	CASSHAFTGELFF
few	TRBV7-3	TRBD2	TRBJ2-1	TGTGCCAGCAGCTTAATAGCCAGCGGGAGGGCCGAAGTTTCTTCCAATGAGCAGTTCTTC	CASSLIASGRAEVSSNEQFF
few	TRBV11-3	-	TRBJ2-7	TGTGCCAGCAGCTTAGCTACGGAAATCTACGAGCAGTACTTC	CASSLATEIYEQYF
many	TRBV28	TRBD2	TRBJ2-3	TGTGCCAGCAGTTCCCGCTCGATTAGCGGGAGGGCCAGGGATACGCAGTATTTT	CASSSRSISGRARDTQYF
-	TRBV6-1	-	TRBJ2-3	TGTGCCAGCAGCCTCACAGGACTACATCTTAGCGCAGATACGCAGTATTTT	CASSLTGLHLSADTQYF
many	TRBV2	-	TRBJ1-2	TGTGCCAGCAGTGGAGAGGGCCTTGGGCCCTATGGCTACACCTTC	CASSGEGLGPYGYTF
-	TRBV5-1	TRBD2	TRBJ2-7	TGCGCCAGCAGCTTGGAATGGGGGACTAGCGGGGAGCAGTACTTC	CASSLEWGTSGEQYF
many	TRBV2	TRBD1	TRBJ2-1	TGTGCCAGCAGTAAGACAGGGGAGCGGTTCTTC	CASSKTGERFF
many	TRBV28	TRBD2	TRBJ2-1	TGTGCCAGCAGTTTAATGGTAGCGGGACCTCTGTACAATGAGCAGTTCTTC	CASSLMVAGPLYNEQFF
few	TRBV10-3	-	TRBJ2-3	TGTGCCATCAGCTTGTCCCAAACAGATACGCAGTATTTT	CAISLSQTDTQYF
many	TRBV6-1	TRBD1	TRBJ1-2	TGTGCCAGCAGTCACCCGACAGGGCCCCTCGGGTATGGCTACACCTTC	CASSHPTGPLGYGYTF
-	TRBV5-1	-	TRBJ2-7	TGCGCCAGCGCCGGGGGTGGCTACGAGCAGTACTTC	CASAGGGYEQYF
once	TRBV2	TRBD2	TRBJ2-1	TGTGCCAGCAGTGAGAGACTAGCCTCTGAGCAGTTCTTC	CASSERLASEQFF
few	TRBV6-1	-	TRBJ2-5	TGTGCCAGCAGCGATGCGGGTTTGCTAAAAGAGACCCAGTACTTC	CASSDAGLLKETQYF
many	TRBV11-2	-	TRBJ2-3	TGTGCCAGCAGCTTCCTCAACAGCCCAGATACGCAGTATTTT	CASSFLNSPDTQYF
few	TRBV20-1	-	TRBJ2-7	TGCAGTGCTAGGGGCCGGGGGCCCTACGAGCAGTACTTC	CSARGRGPYEQYF
-	TRBV4-1	-	TRBJ2-2	TGCGCCAGCAGTAGTCACAGGGAAGGGAACACCGGGGAGCTGTTTTTT	CASSSHREGNTGELFF
-	TRBV30	TRBD2	TRBJ2-3	TGTGCCTGGGGAAAATTCAGCGGGAGGTCAGGGGATACGCAGTATTTT	CAWGKFSGRSGDTQYF
many	TRBV7-9	-	TRBJ2-1	TGTGCCAGCAGCTTAGACAATAGCGGAGGGGATCACAATGAGCAGTTCTTC	CASSLDNSGGDHNEQFF
few	TRBV28	-	TRBJ2-7	TGTGTCAGCAGCCCCTCCGGACAGTCCGCCTACGAGCAGTACTTC	CVSSPSGQSAYEQYF
many	TRBV7-2	-	TRBJ1-1	TGTGCCAGCAGCACGGGACCCGTCGCCACTGAAGCTTTCTTT	CASSTGPVATEAFF
-	TRBV19	-	TRBJ2-2	TGTGCCAGTAGTACCCGGGGCCCGACTTTCGGGCTGTTTTTT	CASSTRGPTFGLFF
many	TRBV11-2	-	TRBJ2-7	TGTGCCAGCAGCTCCCCCAGGGGTCTCGGGGGCGAGCAGTACTTC	CASSSPRGLGGEQYF
many	TRBV20-1	-	TRBJ1-1	TGCAGTGCGAGAGGCGGGGGTTGGTTGAACACTGAAGCTTTCTTT	CSARGGGWLNTEAFF